The 30 T cell receptor beta chains listed next were all sequenced from one sample in a study of T-cell memory formation after mild COVID-19. TCRdb reprocessed the 5' RACE reads via MiXCR and lists one record per CDR3 protein. This table holds 200,000 or so distinct CDR3 sequences, 16% found once. Sequences were obtained from PBMCs or a T cell subset sorted from them (not recorded which). Receptors originate from an adult woman who had mild COVID-19 (a few samples of this study predate the infection). Cell type and time point are not known.

This clonotype showed up just a few times. The chain couples TRBV6-2 or TRBV6-3 to TRBJ2-2; unclear D gene. In germline, CDR1 is MNHEY, CDR2 SVGEGT. The length of the CDR3 is 16 residues. V lost 5 bases and J lost 5, with 18 bases in between. Here the CDR3 DNA reads TGTGCCAGCAGTCCCCGTGGCTCCTCCTTTACCGGGGAGCTGTTTTTT. This translates into CASSPRGSSFTGELFF.

J is TRBJ2-3 and V is TRBV6-6; D not certain. Germline lookup yields CDR1 MNHNY and CDR2 SVGAGI (reference sequence). There are 13 residues in the CDR3. The V end lost 6 bases, the J end lost 5 bases, and 12 bases lay between the germline ends. Here the CDR3 DNA reads TGTGCCAGCAGCCCCCACGACCGAGATACGCAGTATTTT. Translating gives CASSPHDRDTQYF.

This clonotype has a handful of counts. The V gene is TRBV5-1, the J gene TRBJ1-1, with 8 bases matching TRBD1. CDR3 length equals 15 residues. V lost 2 bases, J lost 6 bases, and 9 bases stayed unmatched. Per germline, CDR1 SGHRS and CDR2 YFSETQ. This CDR3 is CASSFNQGAGAEAFF. The CDR3 DNA is TGCGCCAGCAGCTTCAATCAGGGGGCCGGGGCTGAAGCTTTCTTT.

The J gene is TRBJ2-4, the V gene TRBV13; 7 bases fit TRBD1. CDR3 length equals 14 residues. With V trimmed by 5 bases and J by 5 bases, 6 bases remained unmatched. Germline V gene sequence: CDR1 PRHDT, CDR2 FYEKMQ (reference sequence). Here the CDR3 DNA reads TGTGCCAGCAGCCCGGGACAGCATGAAAACATTCAGTACTTC. This sequence encodes CASSPGQHENIQYF.

This clonotype was counted only a few times. This chain uses TRBV4-2 with TRBJ2-2; 9 positions match TRBD2. CDR3 length: 18 residues. Germline loops: CDR1 LGHNA, CDR2 YNFKEQ. V shed 0 bases, J shed 7 bases, and the junction held 12 bases outside the gene matches. CDR3 nucleotides: TGTGCCAGCAGCCAAGATCAGTGGCTAGCGGGAAGGGGCGGGGAGCTGTTTTTT. Its protein product is CASSQDQWLAGRGGELFF.

This clonotype was seen a handful of times. The chain employs TRBV10-3 and TRBJ2-7; possibly TRBD1 or TRBD2 for D (6 bases each). Germline V gene sequence: CDR1 ENHRY, CDR2 SYGVKD. The V and J ends lost 4 bases and 1 base respectively, with 11 bases between them. The CDR3 is 14 amino acids. CDR3 sequence (DNA): TGTGCCATCAGTGTAGGGGGAGGTTCCTACGAGCAGTACTTC. Residues: CAISVGGGSYEQYF.

This clonotype turned up a few times. J is TRBJ2-3 and V is TRBV7-2; TRBD2 might be the D (5 bases). The germline CDR1 and CDR2 sequences are SGHTA and FQGNSA. The CDR3 sequence is 13 residues long. The V gene lost 5 bases and the J gene lost 4 bases, with 10 bases spanning the gap. The CDR3 nucleotides are TGTGCCAGCAGCGCCGGACTGCCAGATACGCAGTATTTT. Encoded protein: CASSAGLPDTQYF.

This clonotype showed up many times. The rearrangement joins TRBV11-2 to TRBJ2-5, with D hard to call. This CDR3 region has 11 residues. The V gene lost 3 bases and the J gene lost 5 bases, with 4 bases spanning the gap. CDR1 and CDR2 (germline): SGHAT, FQNNGV. CDR3 nucleotide sequence: TGTGCCAGCAGCTTGTCGGAGACCCAGTACTTC. This codes for CASSLSETQYF. The full variable domain, rest sourced from reference TRBV11-2 and TRBJ2-5, is EAGVAQSPRYKIIEKRQSVAFWCNPISGHATLYWYQQILGQGPKLLIQFQNNGVVDDSQLPKDRFSAERLKGVDSTLKIQPAKLEDSAVYLCASSLSETQYFGPGTRLLVL.

This clonotype has a count of ten or more. The gene calls are TRBV2 and TRBJ2-3, with 9 positions matching TRBD2. V was pared by 4 bases and J by 4 bases, with 6 bases of the junction left unmatched. In germline, CDR1 is SNHLY, CDR2 FYNNEI. CDR3 length: 15 residues. The CDR3 spells CASSGVSGSADTQYF. As DNA, the CDR3 is TGTGCCAGCAGTGGGGTTAGCGGGAGCGCAGATACGCAGTATTTT. Using reference TRBV2 and TRBJ2-3 for the parts outside the CDR3, the full variable domain is EPEVTQTPSHQVTQMGQEVILRCVPISNHLYFYWYRQILGQKVEFLVSFYNNEISEKSEIFDDQFSVERPDGSNFTLKIRSTKLEDSAMYFCASSGVSGSADTQYFGPGTRLTVL.

The chain combines TRBV7-9 with TRBJ2-7; 7 bases line up with TRBD1. V trimming: 5 bases; J trimming: 0 bases; junction bases outside the gene matches: 4. Germline V gene sequence: CDR1 SEHNR, CDR2 FQNEAQ (reference sequence). CDR3 length equals 14 residues. The CDR3 region has the DNA TGTGCCAGCAGCCTACAGGGGAGCTCCTACGAGCAGTACTTC. Translating gives CASSLQGSSYEQYF.

A few counts support this clonotype. V and J are TRBV20-1 and TRBJ2-7, with 9 bases identical to TRBD2. CDR3 size: 13 residues. Germline V gene data show CDR1 as DFQATT and CDR2 as SNEGSKA (reference sequence). V trimming: 4 bases; J trimming: 2 bases; junction bases outside the gene matches: 3. The DNA for the CDR3 is TGCAGTGCTACGACTAGCGGTGCCTACGAGCAGTACTTC. This translates into CSATTSGAYEQYF.

This clonotype showed up just a few times. The V call is TRBV19, the J call TRBJ2-5; D gene ambiguous. The CDR3 extends over 12 amino acids. CDR1 and CDR2 (germline): LNHDA, SQIVND (reference sequence). Trimming pared 6 bases from V and 7 bases from J, leaving 12 bases between. The CDR3 DNA is TGTGCCAGTAGAGACGGTCAGAGGACCCAGTACTTC. The encoded protein is CASRDGQRTQYF.

V and J are TRBV5-5 and TRBJ2-7; the match to TRBD1 covers 7 bases. This CDR3 spans 16 amino acids. CDR1 is SGHKS, CDR2 YYEKEE, per germline (reference sequence). V lost 0 bases and J lost 1; bases outside the gene matches: 7. CDR3 in amino acids: CASSLEVPGGSYEQYF. CDR3 DNA sequence: TGTGCCAGCAGCTTGGAGGTGCCAGGGGGATCCTACGAGCAGTACTTC. Full variable domain (rest looked up from reference TRBV5-5 and TRBJ2-7): DAGVTQSPTHLIKTRGQQVTLRCSPISGHKSVSWYQQVLGQGPQFIFQYYEKEERGRGNFPDRFSARQFPNYSSELNVNALLLGDSALYLCASSLEVPGGSYEQYFGPGTRLTVT.

This clonotype was seen more than once but under ten times. The J gene is TRBJ1-5, the V gene TRBV6-1; no clear D gene. Trimming cost V 8 bases and J 4 bases, with 12 bases left between them. CDR3 length equals 13 residues. From germline, CDR1 is MNHNS and CDR2 SASEGT. The CDR3 coding sequence is TGTGCCAGCCCGACCGGACCTAATCAGCCCCAGCATTTT. Translation: CASPTGPNQPQHF.

This clonotype was found many times. The CDR3 sequence: CATSDRTSGFLNEQFF. DNA for the CDR3: TGTGCCACCAGTGATAGGACTAGCGGATTCTTAAATGAGCAGTTCTTC. V is TRBV24-1 and J is TRBJ2-1; 10 nucleotides line up with TRBD2. Germline V gene data show CDR1 as KGHDR and CDR2 as SFDVKD. The CDR3 spans 16 residues. V dropped 3 bases and J dropped 7; count of bases not matched to a gene: 8.

The V call is TRBV24-1, the J call TRBJ2-7; no clear D gene. The CDR3 is 13 residues long. Trimming stripped 0 bases from V and 6 bases from J, with 8 bases between. Germline V gene lookup returns CDR1 KGHDR and CDR2 SFDVKD. The CDR3 sequence is CATSDLASGEQYF. CDR3 DNA sequence: TGTGCCACCAGTGATTTGGCTAGTGGCGAGCAGTACTTC.

This clonotype was seen a handful of times. V gene TRBV7-8 combines with J gene TRBJ2-3; 7 nucleotides align to TRBD1. The CDR3 is 15 amino acids. Germline-derived CDR1 and CDR2 are SGHVS and FQNEAQ. V trimming: 5 bases; J trimming: 4 bases; junction bases outside the gene matches: 9. CDR3 bases: TGTGCCAGCAGCGCATCCGGGACAGTGTCAGATACGCAGTATTTT. The encoded protein is CASSASGTVSDTQYF.

This clonotype occurred a few times. The chain links TRBV11-2 to TRBJ1-1; unclear D gene. V shed 2 bases and J shed 0 bases, with 10 bases lying between them. CDR1 is SGHAT and CDR2 is FQNNGV in the germline V gene. The CDR3 has 15 residues. In DNA, the CDR3 is TGTGCCAGCAGCTTAACGCCAGCTATGAACACTGAAGCTTTCTTT. Its translation: CASSLTPAMNTEAFF.

This clonotype has only a few counts. This chain connects TRBV4-1 to TRBJ1-6; unclear D gene. CDR1 is MGHRA, CDR2 YSYEKL, per germline. CDR3 length: 14 amino acids. V was shortened by 0 bases and J by 8 bases, with 8 bases between the two germline ends. In DNA, the CDR3 is TGCGCCAGCAGCCAAGAGAGGGAATATTCACCCCTCCACTTT. Translation gives CASSQEREYSPLHF.

The J gene is TRBJ2-1, the V gene TRBV5-1; D not resolved. Looked up from germline, CDR1 is SGHRS and CDR2 is YFSETQ. The germline V and J ends were trimmed by 0 bases and 0 bases, with 7 bases remaining between them. CDR3 length: 15 residues. Written as DNA, the CDR3 is TGCGCCAGCAGCTTGGGAGTCCTCTCCTACAATGAGCAGTTCTTC. Protein product: CASSLGVLSYNEQFF.

The rearrangement uses TRBV29-1 and TRBJ2-2, with 7 bases that match TRBD2. The CDR3 loop spans 15 amino acids. From germline, CDR1 is SQVTM and CDR2 ANQGSEA. Trimming took 4 bases from V and 5 from J; bases not matched to a gene: 10. As DNA, the CDR3 is TGCAGCGTTGTCCCGGCGGGGGTATCGACCGGGGAGCTGTTTTTT. Translating gives CSVVPAGVSTGELFF.

The chain combines TRBV12-3 or TRBV12-4 with TRBJ2-3; TRBD2 agrees at 7 bases. CDR3 length: 15 residues. The V and J ends lost 7 bases and 2 bases, in that order; junction bases with no gene match: 9. DNA of the CDR3: TGTGCCAGCACTCTTGGGGGGGGGTTCACAGATACGCAGTATTTT. Translating it yields CASTLGGGFTDTQYF.

V is TRBV5-1 and J is TRBJ2-1, with a weak D call TRBD1 (8 bases). The CDR3 spans 17 residues. Trimming shortened V by 4 bases and J by 8 bases, and 25 bases separated the two germline ends. Germline V gene sequence: CDR1 SGHRS, CDR2 YFSETQ. The CDR3 here is CASSRRTGSGDWDEQFF. CDR3 nucleotides: TGCGCCAGCAGCAGAAGGACAGGGAGCGGGGACTGGGATGAGCAGTTCTTC.

This clonotype was seen a handful of times. The chain links TRBV3-1 to TRBJ1-1, with TRBD1 identical over 7 bases. In germline, CDR1 is LGHDT, CDR2 YNNKEL (reference sequence). V was clipped by 1 base and J by 10 bases; unmatched bases: 15. The CDR3 contains 16 residues. The CDR3 here is CASSQGPVLGTEGAFF. The DNA of the CDR3 is TGTGCCAGCAGCCAAGGGCCGGTTCTGGGGACAGAGGGAGCTTTCTTT. Full variable domain (outside the CDR3, taken from reference TRBV3-1 and TRBJ1-1): DTAVSQTPKYLVTQMGNDKSIKCEQNLGHDTMYWYKQDSKKFLKIMFSYNNKELIINETVPNRFSPKSPDKAHLNLHINSLELGDSAVYFCASSQGPVLGTEGAFFGQGTRLTVV.

A single count supports this clonotype. The chain recombines TRBV4-1 with TRBJ2-2; TRBD1 matches at 7 bases. The CDR3 extends over 17 amino acids. Trimming removed 3 bases from V and 2 bases from J; junction bases left unmatched: 9. Germline values: CDR1 MGHRA, CDR2 YSYEKL. This CDR3 is CASSHPSRGINTGELFF. DNA for the CDR3: TGCGCCAGCAGCCACCCATCCAGGGGGATCAACACCGGGGAGCTGTTTTTT.

This chain joins TRBV19 and TRBJ1-5; D unclear. The CDR3 has 16 amino acids. Germline CDR1 reads LNHDA; CDR2 reads SQIVND (reference sequence). The germline V and J ends were trimmed by 6 bases and 6 bases, with 21 bases remaining between them. Here the CDR3 reads CASSNPSGVRSQPQHF. The CDR3 region has the DNA TGTGCCAGTAGCAATCCATCCGGGGTTCGAAGTCAGCCCCAGCATTTT.

This CDR3 reads CASSLDPGQGMNEQFF. The CDR3 coding sequence is TGTGCCAGCAGCTTAGATCCAGGACAGGGGATGAATGAGCAGTTCTTC. The V call is TRBV11-2, the J call TRBJ2-1; TRBD1 agrees at 9 bases. The germline V gene has CDR1 SGHAT and CDR2 FQNNGV. This CDR3 has 16 amino acids. Germline trimming cut 0 bases from V and 7 bases from J; bases unmatched to any gene: 7.

This clonotype was seen a handful of times. The chain joins TRBV18 to TRBJ2-7; a possible D gene is TRBD2 (6 bases). CDR1 and CDR2 (germline): KGHSH, LQKENI. This CDR3 comprises 16 residues. Trimming took off 0 bases at V and 6 bases at J, with 18 bases between the two ends. In DNA, the CDR3 is TGTGCCAGCTCACCACCGGCTAGCGCCAGAATAACCGAGCAGTACTTC. Its translation: CASSPPASARITEQYF.

This clonotype was counted between two and nine times. The DNA is left out, because the CDR3 cannot be placed on it with certainty; the CDR3 is given as TCRdb lists it. CDR3: CASSLGGTYLCQHF. The rearrangement uses TRBV12-3 or TRBV12-4 and TRBJ1-5; the table gives TRBD1 as D, unverified against the DNA. The CDR3 is 14 residues long, ends included.

The chain couples TRBV5-1 to TRBJ2-3, with TRBD2 matching 11 bases. The CDR3 is made up of 16 amino acids. Germline trimming cut 5 bases from V and 0 bases from J; bases unmatched to any gene: 5. Germline V gene sequence: CDR1 SGHRS, CDR2 YFSETQ. Written as DNA, the CDR3 is TGCGCCAGCAGATACTGGACTAGCGGGAGCACAGATACGCAGTATTTT. Encoded protein: CASRYWTSGSTDTQYF.